This TCR beta chain is drawn from a study of blood T cell repertoires in COVID-19. Whole-study context: From T cells, B-cell-depleted T cells, or PBMCs came the material, which was cDNA or gDNA.

The CDR3 contains 15 residues. Trimming took off 2 bases at V and 4 bases at J, with 11 bases between the two ends. Germline V gene data show CDR1 as SGHAT and CDR2 as FQNNGV. In the original processing: Amplified reference gene primers provided the basis for estimating nucleated cell counts. Produced via immunoSEQ multiplex PCR; TCRdb's table is partial and in-frame only. D and trimming were read from the DNA, whereas the V and J calls and clone size are those reported in that table. This table has roughly 230,000 clones, 85% to 95% appearing once. This TCR derives from a man under 40 with COVID-19, enrolled during active disease. Sequencing used peripheral blood. The chain uses TRBV11-2 and TRBJ1-4; D unresolved. In DNA, the CDR3 is TGTGCCAGCAGCTTAAGGTTGGGAGGTAATGAAAAACTGTTTTTT. Protein sequence: CASSLRLGGNEKLFF.